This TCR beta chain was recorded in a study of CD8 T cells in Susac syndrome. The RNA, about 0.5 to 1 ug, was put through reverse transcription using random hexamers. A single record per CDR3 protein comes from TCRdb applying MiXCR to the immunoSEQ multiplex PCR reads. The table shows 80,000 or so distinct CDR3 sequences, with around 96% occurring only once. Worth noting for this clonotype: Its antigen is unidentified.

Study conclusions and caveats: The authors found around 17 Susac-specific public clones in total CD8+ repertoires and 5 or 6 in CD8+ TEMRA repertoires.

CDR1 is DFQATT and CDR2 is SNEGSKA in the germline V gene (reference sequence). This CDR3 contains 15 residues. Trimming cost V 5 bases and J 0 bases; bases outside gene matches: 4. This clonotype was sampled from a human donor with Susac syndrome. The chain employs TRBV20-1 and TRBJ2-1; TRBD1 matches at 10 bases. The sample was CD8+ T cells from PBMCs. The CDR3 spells CSAPGTGASYNEQFF. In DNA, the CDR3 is TGCAGTGCTCCCGGGACAGGGGCCTCCTACAATGAGCAGTTCTTC.